This TCR beta chain derives from a study of blood T cell repertoires in COVID-19. Study as a whole: Some COVID-19 samples were acute and others convalescent; all came from the United States, Italy and Spain. T cells, B-cell-depleted T cells, or PBMCs provided the cDNA or gDNA that served as material.

As originally analysed: Amplifying reference gene primers gave estimates of nucleated cell counts. Assay: immunoSEQ multiplex PCR; the TCRdb copy retains only in-frame clones and omits some. The V and J calls and clone size are taken from that table; D and trimming were inferred from the DNA. This sample has about 50,000 clones, with 83% found just once. The sequenced sample was peripheral blood. The sequence was collected from a human donor in a cohort sampled during active COVID-19.

The chain's CDR3 is CASSLVAGEKSSGNTIYF. CDR3 nucleotides: TGCGCCAGCAGCTTGGTCGCAGGGGAGAAAAGCTCTGGAAACACCATATATTTT. The V call is TRBV5-1, the J call TRBJ1-3; tentatively, D is TRBD1 (6 bases). Germline CDR1 and CDR2: SGHRS and YFSETQ. Trimming took off 0 bases at V and 0 bases at J, with 16 bases between the two ends. This CDR3 is built from 18 residues.